This TCR beta chain was recovered during a study of Ad26.COV2.S vaccination and SARS-CoV-2 variants. On the study more broadly: In the study, Ad26.COV2.S was injected intramuscularly once, or twice 56 days apart. Regarding the study as a whole: Post-vaccination spike-specific CD8+ and CD4+ T cell responses reportedly had substantial breadth. Measurement of non-spike TCR breadth gave similar results in vaccine and placebo recipients.

V was shortened by 3 bases and J by 7 bases, with 10 bases between the two germline ends. Germline CDR1 is LNHDA and CDR2 is SQIVND (reference sequence). This CDR3 has 14 residues. TCRdb's copy holds only in-frame clones and misses some; the assay was immunoSEQ multiplex PCR. The table lists 380,000 or so clones, under 90% of them singletons. Treatment described: some 19 received Ad26.COV2.S at low or high dose, single or two shots; 5 received placebo; per-sample allocation not given. Collection of the samples took place on day 63 after the first injection of vaccine or placebo. The vaccine antigen was prefusion-stabilized Wuhan SARS-CoV-2 spike. This clone was counted between two and nine times. Its antigen is unknown.

The specimen comprised peripheral blood, sampled in a trial of Ad26.COV2.S vaccine versus placebo. This receptor was identified in a person between 18 and 59 years old who received the Ad26.COV2.S COVID-19 vaccine or a placebo. The V gene is TRBV19, the J gene TRBJ1-6; D gene ambiguous. As DNA, the CDR3 is TGTGCCAGTAGTATCTGGACGGAAAATTCACCCCTCCACTTT. Translated: CASSIWTENSPLHF.